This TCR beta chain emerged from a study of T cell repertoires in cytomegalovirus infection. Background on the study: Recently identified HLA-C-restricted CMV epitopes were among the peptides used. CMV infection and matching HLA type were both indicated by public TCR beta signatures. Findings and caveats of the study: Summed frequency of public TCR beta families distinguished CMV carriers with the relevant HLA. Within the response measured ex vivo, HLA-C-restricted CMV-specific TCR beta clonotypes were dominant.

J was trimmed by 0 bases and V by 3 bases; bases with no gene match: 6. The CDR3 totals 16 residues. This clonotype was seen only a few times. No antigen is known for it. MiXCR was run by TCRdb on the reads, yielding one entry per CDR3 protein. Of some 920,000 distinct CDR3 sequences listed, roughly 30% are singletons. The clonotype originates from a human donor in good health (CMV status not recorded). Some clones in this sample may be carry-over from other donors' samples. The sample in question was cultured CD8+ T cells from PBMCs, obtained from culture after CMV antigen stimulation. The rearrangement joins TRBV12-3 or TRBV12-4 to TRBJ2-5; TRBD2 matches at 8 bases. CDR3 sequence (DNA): TGTGCCAGCAGTTTTGAGGCGGGGGGCTACCAAGAGACCCAGTACTTC. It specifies CASSFEAGGYQETQYF.